This T cell receptor (beta chain) was identified during a study of immune characterization of retroperitoneal liposarcoma. Germline V lookup: CDR1 SGHRS, CDR2 YFSETQ. V lost 4 bases and J 5 bases, leaving 12 bases between the germline ends. This CDR3 is 14 amino acids long. TCRdb reanalysed the PCR reads using MiXCR and keeps one entry per CDR3 protein. Seen here are about 3,000 distinct CDR3 sequences, around half observed once, and the top ten hold around 59%. The rearrangement links TRBV5-1 to TRBJ2-2; D assignment may be TRBD1 or TRBD2 (5 bases each). The sequenced material came from tumor tissue. The source of this sequence is a male donor with retroperitoneal liposarcoma. The CDR3 region is CASSQRGVTGELFF. CDR3 DNA sequence: TGCGCCAGCAGCCAAAGAGGGGTAACCGGGGAGCTGTTTTTT.